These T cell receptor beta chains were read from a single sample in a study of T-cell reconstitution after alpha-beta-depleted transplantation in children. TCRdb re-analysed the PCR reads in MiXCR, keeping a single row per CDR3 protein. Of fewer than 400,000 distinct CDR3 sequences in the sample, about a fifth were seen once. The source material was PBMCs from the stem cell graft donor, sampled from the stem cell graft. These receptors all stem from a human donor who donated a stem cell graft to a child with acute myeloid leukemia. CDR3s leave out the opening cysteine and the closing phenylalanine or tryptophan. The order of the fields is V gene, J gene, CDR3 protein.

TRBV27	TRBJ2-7	ASSLFGRSYEQY
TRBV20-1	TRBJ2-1	SARKFENEQF
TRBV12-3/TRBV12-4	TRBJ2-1	ASYPGLAVYNEQF
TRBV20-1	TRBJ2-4	SASQKNIQY
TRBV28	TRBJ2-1	ASSPLLLAGKYNEQF
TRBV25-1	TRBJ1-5	ASSAQGAPGHQPQH
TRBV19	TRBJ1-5	ASSPDREYGQPQH
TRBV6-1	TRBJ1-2	ASSEAGGRNYGYT
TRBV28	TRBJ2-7	ASSVDFYEQY
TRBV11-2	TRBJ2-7	ASSTTGTSGPYEQY
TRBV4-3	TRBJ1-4	ASSSHRGVGEKLF
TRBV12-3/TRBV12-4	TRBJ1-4	ASSLATGAVEKLF
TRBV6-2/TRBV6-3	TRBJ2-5	ASRWTGEQETQY
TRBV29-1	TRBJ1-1	SVRPGVAF
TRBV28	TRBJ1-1	ASSSGQQNTEAF
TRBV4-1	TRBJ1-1	ASSQEWVRPNTEAF
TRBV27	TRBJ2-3	ASSPSLGLAGVDTQY
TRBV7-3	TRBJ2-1	ASSLTWPSLYNEQF
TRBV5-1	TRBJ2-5	ASREEETQY
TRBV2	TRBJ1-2	ASRSGDRYGYT
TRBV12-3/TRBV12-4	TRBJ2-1	AGKREGPNEQF
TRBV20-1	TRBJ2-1	SARDSTGRTNNEQF
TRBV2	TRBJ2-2	AIPTSGSLGELF
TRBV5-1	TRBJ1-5	ASSLTGTGDQPQH
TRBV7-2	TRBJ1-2	ASSLPHSNYGYT
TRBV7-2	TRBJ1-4	ASSFRTVGEKLF
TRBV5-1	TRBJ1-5	TSSFGESNQPQH
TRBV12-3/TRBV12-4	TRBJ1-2	ASSEVEDYGYT